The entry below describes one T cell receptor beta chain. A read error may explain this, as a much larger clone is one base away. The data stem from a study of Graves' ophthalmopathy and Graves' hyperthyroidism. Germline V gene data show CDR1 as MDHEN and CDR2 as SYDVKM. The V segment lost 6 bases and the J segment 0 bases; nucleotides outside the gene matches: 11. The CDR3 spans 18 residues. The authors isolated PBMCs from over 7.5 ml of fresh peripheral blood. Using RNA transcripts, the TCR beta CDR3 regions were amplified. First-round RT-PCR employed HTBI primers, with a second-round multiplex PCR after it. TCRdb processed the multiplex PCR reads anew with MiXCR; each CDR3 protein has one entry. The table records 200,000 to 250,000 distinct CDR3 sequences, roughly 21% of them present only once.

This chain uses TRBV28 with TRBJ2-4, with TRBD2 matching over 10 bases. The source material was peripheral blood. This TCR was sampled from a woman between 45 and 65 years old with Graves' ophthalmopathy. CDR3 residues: CASSPTSGTGIAKNIQYF. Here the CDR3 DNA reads TGTGCCAGCAGCCCTACTAGCGGGACAGGAATAGCCAAAAACATTCAGTACTTC.